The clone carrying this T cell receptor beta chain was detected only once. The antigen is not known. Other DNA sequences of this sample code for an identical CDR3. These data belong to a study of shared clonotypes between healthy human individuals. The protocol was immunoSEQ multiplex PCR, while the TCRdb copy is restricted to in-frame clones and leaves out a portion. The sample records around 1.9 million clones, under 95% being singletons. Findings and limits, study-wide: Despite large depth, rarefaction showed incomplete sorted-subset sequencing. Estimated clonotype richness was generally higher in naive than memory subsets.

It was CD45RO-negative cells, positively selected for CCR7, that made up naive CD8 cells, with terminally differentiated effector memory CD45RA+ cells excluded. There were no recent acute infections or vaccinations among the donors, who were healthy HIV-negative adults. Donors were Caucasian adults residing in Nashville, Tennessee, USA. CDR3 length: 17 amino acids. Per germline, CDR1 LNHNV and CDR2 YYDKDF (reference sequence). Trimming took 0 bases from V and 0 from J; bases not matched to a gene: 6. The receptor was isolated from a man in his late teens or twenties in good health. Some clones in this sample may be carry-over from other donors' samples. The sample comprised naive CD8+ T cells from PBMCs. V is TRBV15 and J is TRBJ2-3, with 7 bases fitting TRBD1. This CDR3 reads CATSRDLGTASTDTQYF. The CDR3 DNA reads TGTGCCACCAGCAGAGATCTAGGGACAGCTAGCACAGATACGCAGTATTTT.